The clone carrying this T cell receptor beta chain was seen repeatedly, ten times or more. The record originates from a study of T cells in Graves' hyperthyroidism and ophthalmopathy. Trimming removed 1 base from V and 3 bases from J, with 9 bases in between. The CDR3 consists of 15 residues. CDR1 is MGHRA and CDR2 is YSYEKL in the germline V gene. RNA transcripts served as the template for amplifying TCR beta CDR3 regions. When the TCR CDR3 underwent first-round RT-PCR, the HTBI primer set was used. TCRdb recomputed calls from the multiplex PCR reads with MiXCR, one row per CDR3 protein. The sample has roughly 400,000 distinct CDR3 sequences; about 14% are singletons.

This clonotype was sampled from a man aged 45-60 years with Graves' ophthalmopathy. The sequenced sample consisted of blood. J is TRBJ2-2 and V is TRBV4-1, with D unresolved. CDR3 residues: CASSQVWADTGELFF. The CDR3 nucleotides are TGCGCCAGCAGCCAAGTATGGGCTGACACCGGGGAGCTGTTTTTT.